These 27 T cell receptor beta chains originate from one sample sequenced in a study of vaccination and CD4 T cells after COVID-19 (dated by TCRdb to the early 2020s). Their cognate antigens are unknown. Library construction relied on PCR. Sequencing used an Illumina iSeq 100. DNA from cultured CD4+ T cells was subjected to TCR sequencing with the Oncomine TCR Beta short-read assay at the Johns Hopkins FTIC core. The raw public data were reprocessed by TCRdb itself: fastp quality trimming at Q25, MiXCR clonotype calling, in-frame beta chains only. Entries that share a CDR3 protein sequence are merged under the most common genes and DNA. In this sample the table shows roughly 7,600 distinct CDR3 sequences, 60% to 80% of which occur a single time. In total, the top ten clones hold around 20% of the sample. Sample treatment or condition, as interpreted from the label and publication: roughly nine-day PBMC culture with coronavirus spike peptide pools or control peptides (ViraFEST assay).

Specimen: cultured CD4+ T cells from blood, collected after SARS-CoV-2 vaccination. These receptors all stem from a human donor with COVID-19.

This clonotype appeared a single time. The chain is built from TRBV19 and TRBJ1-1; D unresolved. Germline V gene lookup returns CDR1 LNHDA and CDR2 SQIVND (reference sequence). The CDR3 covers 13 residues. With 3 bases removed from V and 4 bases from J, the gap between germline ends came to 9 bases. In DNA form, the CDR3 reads TGTGCCAGTAGTATCGACACCACCACTGAAGCTTTCTTT. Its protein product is CASSIDTTTEAFF. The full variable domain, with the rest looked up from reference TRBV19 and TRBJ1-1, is DGGITQSPKYLFRKEGQNVTLSCEQNLNHDAMYWYRQDPGQGLRLIYYSQIVNDFQKGDIAEGYSVSREKKESFPLTVTSAQKNPTAFYLCASSIDTTTEAFFGQGTRLTVV.

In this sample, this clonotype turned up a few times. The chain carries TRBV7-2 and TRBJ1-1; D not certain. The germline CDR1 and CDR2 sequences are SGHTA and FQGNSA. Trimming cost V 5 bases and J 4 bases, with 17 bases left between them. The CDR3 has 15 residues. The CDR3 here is CASSPQIGRSTEAFF. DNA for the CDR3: TGTGCCAGCAGCCCGCAGATTGGAAGGAGCACTGAAGCTTTCTTT.

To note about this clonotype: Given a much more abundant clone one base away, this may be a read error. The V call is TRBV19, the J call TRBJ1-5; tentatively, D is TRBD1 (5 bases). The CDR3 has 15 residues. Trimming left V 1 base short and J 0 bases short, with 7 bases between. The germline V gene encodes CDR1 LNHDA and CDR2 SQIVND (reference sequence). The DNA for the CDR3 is TGTGCCAGTAGTATAGGCAGGGCTAGCAATCAGCCCCAGCATTTT. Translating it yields CASSIGRASNQPQHF.

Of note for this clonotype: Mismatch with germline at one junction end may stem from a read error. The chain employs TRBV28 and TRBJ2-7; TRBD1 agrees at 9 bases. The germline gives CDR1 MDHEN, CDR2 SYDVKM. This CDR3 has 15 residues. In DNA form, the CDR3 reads TGCGCCAGCAGTGATCCGGGACAGGGTTTAGACGAGCAGTACTTC. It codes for CASSDPGQGLDEQYF.

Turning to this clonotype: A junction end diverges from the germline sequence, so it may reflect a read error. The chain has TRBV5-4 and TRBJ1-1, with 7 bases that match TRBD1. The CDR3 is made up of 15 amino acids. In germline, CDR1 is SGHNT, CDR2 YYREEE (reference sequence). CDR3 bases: TGTGCCAGCACCTTGATCGGACAGGAAAATACTGAAGCTTTCTTT. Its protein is CASTLIGQENTEAFF.

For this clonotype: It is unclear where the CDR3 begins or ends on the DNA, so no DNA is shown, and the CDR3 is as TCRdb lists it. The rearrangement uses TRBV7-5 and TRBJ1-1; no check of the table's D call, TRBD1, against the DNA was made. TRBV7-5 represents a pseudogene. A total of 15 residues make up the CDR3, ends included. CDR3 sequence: CISVPEANDRTEAFF.

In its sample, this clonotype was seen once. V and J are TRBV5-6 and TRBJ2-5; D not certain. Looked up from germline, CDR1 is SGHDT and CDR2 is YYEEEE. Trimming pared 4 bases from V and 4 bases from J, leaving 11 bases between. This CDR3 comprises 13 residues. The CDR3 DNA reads TGTGCCAGCAGCCCCCCGAGTAGAGAGACCCAGTACTTC. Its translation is CASSPPSRETQYF.

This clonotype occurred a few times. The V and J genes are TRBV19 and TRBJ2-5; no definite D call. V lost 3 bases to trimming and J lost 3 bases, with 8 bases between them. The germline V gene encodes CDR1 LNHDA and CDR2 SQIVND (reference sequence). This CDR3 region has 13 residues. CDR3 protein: CASSIGSKETQYF. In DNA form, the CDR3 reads TGTGCCAGTAGTATCGGGTCGAAAGAGACCCAGTACTTC. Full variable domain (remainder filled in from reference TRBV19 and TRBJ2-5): DGGITQSPKYLFRKEGQNVTLSCEQNLNHDAMYWYRQDPGQGLRLIYYSQIVNDFQKGDIAEGYSVSREKKESFPLTVTSAQKNPTAFYLCASSIGSKETQYFGPGTRLLVL.

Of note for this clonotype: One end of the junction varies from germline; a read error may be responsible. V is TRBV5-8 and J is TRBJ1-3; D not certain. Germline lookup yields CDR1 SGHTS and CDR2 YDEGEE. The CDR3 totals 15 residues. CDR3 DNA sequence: TGTGCCAGCAGCTTGGGTGAAGGGCCGGGAAACACCTTATATTTT. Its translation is CASSLGEGPGNTLYF.

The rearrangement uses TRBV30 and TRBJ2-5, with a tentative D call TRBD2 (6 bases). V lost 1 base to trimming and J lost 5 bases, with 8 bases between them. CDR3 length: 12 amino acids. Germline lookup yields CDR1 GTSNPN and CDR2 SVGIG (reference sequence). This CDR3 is CAWSASAETQYF. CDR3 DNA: TGTGCCTGGAGTGCTAGCGCGGAGACCCAGTACTTC. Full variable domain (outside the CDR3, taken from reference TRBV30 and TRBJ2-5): SQTIHQWPATLVQPVGSPLSLECTVEGTSNPNLYWYRQAAGRGLQLLFYSVGIGQISSEVPQNLSASRPQDRQFILSSKKLLLSDSGFYLCAWSASAETQYFGPGTRLLVL.

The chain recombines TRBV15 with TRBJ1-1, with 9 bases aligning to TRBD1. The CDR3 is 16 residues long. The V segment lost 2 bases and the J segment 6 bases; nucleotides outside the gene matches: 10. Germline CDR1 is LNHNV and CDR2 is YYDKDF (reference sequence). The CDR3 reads CATSRPGQGLLAEAFF. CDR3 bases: TGTGCCACCAGCAGACCGGGACAGGGCTTATTAGCTGAAGCTTTCTTT.

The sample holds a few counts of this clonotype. Here the CDR3 DNA reads TGTGCCAGTAAGAATAGACCCTCAAACTATGGCTACACCTTC. Its translation is CASKNRPSNYGYTF. The V call is TRBV7-2, the J call TRBJ1-2; D remains ambiguous. The germline CDR1 and CDR2 sequences are SGHTA and FQGNSA. The CDR3 runs 14 residues. The V gene lost 9 bases and the J gene lost 2 bases, with 16 bases spanning the gap.

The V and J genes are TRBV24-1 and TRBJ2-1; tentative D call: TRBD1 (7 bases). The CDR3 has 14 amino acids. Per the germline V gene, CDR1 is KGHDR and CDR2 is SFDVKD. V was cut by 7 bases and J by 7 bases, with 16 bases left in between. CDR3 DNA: TGTGCCACCAGAGGAGGGACAGCCTCGAATGAGCAGTTCTTC. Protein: CATRGGTASNEQFF.

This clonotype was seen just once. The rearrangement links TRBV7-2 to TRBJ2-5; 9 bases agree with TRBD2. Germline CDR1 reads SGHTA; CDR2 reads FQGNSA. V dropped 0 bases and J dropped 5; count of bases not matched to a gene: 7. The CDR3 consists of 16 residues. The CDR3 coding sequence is TGTGCCAGCAGCTTAGCTGCGCGGGGGGGGTTGGAGACCCAGTACTTC. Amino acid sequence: CASSLAARGGLETQYF.

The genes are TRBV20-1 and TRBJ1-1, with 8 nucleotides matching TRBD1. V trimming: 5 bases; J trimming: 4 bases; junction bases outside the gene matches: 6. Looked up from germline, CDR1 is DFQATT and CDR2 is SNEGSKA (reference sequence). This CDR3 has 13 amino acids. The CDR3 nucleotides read TGCAGTGCTGGAAGTACAGGGGGCACTGAAGCTTTCTTT. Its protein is CSAGSTGGTEAFF.

This CDR3 reads CASIVDKVNYGYTF. CDR3 DNA sequence: TGTGCCAGCATCGTGGATAAGGTTAACTATGGCTACACCTTC. This chain links TRBV2 with TRBJ1-2; D is unclear. The CDR3 sequence is 14 residues long. In germline, CDR1 is SNHLY, CDR2 FYNNEI. The ends were cut back, 7 bases at V and 1 base at J, with 13 bases in the middle.

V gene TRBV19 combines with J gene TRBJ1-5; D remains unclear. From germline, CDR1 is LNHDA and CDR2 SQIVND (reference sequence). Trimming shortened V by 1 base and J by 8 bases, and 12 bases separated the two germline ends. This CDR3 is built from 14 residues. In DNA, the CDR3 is TGTGCCAGTAGTATAGCCGGAGGCCGGGAGCCCCAGCATTTT. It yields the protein CASSIAGGREPQHF. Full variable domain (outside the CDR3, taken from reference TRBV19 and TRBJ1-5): DGGITQSPKYLFRKEGQNVTLSCEQNLNHDAMYWYRQDPGQGLRLIYYSQIVNDFQKGDIAEGYSVSREKKESFPLTVTSAQKNPTAFYLCASSIAGGREPQHFGDGTRLSIL.

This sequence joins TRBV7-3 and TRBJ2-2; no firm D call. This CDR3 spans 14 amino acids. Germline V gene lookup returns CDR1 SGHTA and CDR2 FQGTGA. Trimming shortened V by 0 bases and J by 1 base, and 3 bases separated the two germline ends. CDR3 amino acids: CASSLTGNTGELFF. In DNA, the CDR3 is TGTGCCAGCAGCTTAACAGGGAACACCGGGGAGCTGTTTTTT.

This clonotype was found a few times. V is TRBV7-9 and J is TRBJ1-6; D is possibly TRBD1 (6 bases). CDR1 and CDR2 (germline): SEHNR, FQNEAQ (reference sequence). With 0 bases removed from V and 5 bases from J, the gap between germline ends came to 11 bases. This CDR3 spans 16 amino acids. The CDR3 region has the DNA TGTGCCAGCAGCTTAGCGTTGGGGGCTAATAATTCACCCCTCCACTTT. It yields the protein CASSLALGANNSPLHF.

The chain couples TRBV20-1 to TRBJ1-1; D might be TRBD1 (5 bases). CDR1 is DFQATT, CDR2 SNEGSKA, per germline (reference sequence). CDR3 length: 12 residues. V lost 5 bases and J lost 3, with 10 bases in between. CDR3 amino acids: CSAGVGDTEAFF. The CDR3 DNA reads TGCAGTGCTGGAGTGGGGGACACTGAAGCTTTCTTT.

The CDR3 loop is CSARVPGLGNSPLHF. The CDR3 DNA is TGCAGTGCTAGAGTCCCGGGCTTAGGTAATTCACCCCTCCACTTT. The rearrangement links TRBV20-1 to TRBJ1-6; D gene ambiguous. The CDR3 spans 15 residues. The germline gives CDR1 DFQATT, CDR2 SNEGSKA (reference sequence). V gave up 1 base and J gave up 6 bases, with 13 bases separating them.

The CDR3 protein is CASSLDSNQPQHF. CDR3 in DNA: TGTGCCAGCAGCTTGGACAGTAATCAGCCCCAGCATTTT. This chain connects TRBV7-2 to TRBJ1-5; D is possibly TRBD1 (6 bases). The CDR3 loop spans 13 amino acids. Trimming removed 3 bases from V and 4 bases from J, with 7 bases in between. Germline V gene data show CDR1 as SGHTA and CDR2 as FQGNSA.

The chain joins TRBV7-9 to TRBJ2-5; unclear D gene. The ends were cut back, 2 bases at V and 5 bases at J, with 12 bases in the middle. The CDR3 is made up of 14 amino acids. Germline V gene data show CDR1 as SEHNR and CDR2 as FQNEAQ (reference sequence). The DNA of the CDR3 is TGTGCCAGCAGCTTAAGGGTAGCCGGGGAGACCCAGTACTTC. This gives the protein CASSLRVAGETQYF.

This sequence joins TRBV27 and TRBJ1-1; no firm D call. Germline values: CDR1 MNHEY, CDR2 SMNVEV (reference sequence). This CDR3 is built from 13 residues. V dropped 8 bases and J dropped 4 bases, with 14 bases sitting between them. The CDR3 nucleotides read TGTGCCAGCCAGTCCCCTACGTTCACTGAAGCTTTCTTT. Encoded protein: CASQSPTFTEAFF.

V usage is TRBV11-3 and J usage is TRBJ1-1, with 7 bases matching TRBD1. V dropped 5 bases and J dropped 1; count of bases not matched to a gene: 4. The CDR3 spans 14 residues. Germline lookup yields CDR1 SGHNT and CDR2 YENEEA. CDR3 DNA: TGTGCCAGCAGCAGAGGGGGCCCGAACACTGAAGCTTTCTTT. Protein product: CASSRGGPNTEAFF.

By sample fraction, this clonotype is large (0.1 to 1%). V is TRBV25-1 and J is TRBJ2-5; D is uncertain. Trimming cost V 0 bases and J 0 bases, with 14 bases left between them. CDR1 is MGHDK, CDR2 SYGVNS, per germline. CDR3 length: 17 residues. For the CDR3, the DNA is TGTGCCAGCAGTGAATATGGCTCCGACGGGTACCAAGAGACCCAGTACTTC. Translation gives CASSEYGSDGYQETQYF.

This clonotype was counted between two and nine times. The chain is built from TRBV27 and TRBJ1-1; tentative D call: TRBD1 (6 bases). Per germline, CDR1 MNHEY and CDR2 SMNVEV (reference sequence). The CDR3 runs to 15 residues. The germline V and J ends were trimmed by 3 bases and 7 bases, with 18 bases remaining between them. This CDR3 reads CASSFVGSGGIEAFF. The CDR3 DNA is TGTGCCAGCAGTTTTGTCGGCTCTGGGGGCATTGAAGCTTTCTTT.